This T cell receptor (beta chain) came from a study of blood T cell repertoires in COVID-19. Study background: From the United States, Italy and Spain came samples of acute and convalescent COVID-19.

The protocol was immunoSEQ multiplex PCR, while the TCRdb copy is restricted to in-frame clones and leaves out a portion. The sample has roughly 340,000 clones; 70% to 90% are singletons. This CDR3 contains 15 residues. V was pared by 6 bases and J by 5 bases, with 6 bases of the junction left unmatched. Germline V gene sequence: CDR1 MNHEY, CDR2 SMNVEV (reference sequence). The clonotype was recovered from a woman aged 25 to 39 with COVID-19, enrolled during active disease. The chain combines TRBV27 with TRBJ2-1, with TRBD2 matching over 11 bases. Material: peripheral blood. CDR3 coding DNA: TGTGCCAGCAGCGCAAGACTAGCGGGGAACAATGAGCAGTTCTTC. It is translated as CASSARLAGNNEQFF.